The 28 T cell receptor beta chains reported below all come from one sample, sequenced in a study of cytomegalovirus exposure and HLA in healthy donors. PCR was performed using 60 Vbeta and 13 Jbeta primers. Libraries were prepared by immunoSEQ multiplex PCR; TCRdb keeps only in-frame clonotypes and omits some of them. The profile shows around 140,000 clones, 55% to 80% of them singletons. The specimen was PBMCs. The source is a woman aged 40 to 55 in good health and CMV-seronegative.

This chain joins TRBV9 and TRBJ2-3, with TRBD1 as a possible D gene (5 bases). Germline values: CDR1 SGDLS, CDR2 YYNGEE. There are 15 residues in the CDR3. V lost 3 bases and J lost 3, with 14 bases in between. CDR3 nucleotides: TGTGCCAGCAGCGGAACCCAGGGTAGGACAGATACGCAGTATTTT. It specifies CASSGTQGRTDTQYF.

The CDR3 reads CATSRYPGQGRSGQYF. Written as DNA, the CDR3 is TGTGCCACCAGCAGATACCCCGGACAGGGCCGAAGCGGGCAGTATTTT. The chain links TRBV15 to TRBJ2-3, with 8 bases identical to TRBD1. The V gene's germline CDR1 is LNHNV and CDR2 YYDKDF (reference sequence). The trim removed 2 bases at V and 11 bases at J, leaving 15 bases unmatched. The CDR3 is 16 residues long.

The table lists this clone with a few counts. The V and J genes are TRBV2 and TRBJ1-1; a weak D match, TRBD1 (5 bases). Germline V gene lookup returns CDR1 SNHLY and CDR2 FYNNEI. The CDR3 contains 13 residues. V dropped 2 bases and J dropped 4 bases, with 8 bases sitting between them. The CDR3: CASSEYGGTEAFF. CDR3 coding DNA: TGTGCCAGCAGTGAATACGGGGGCACTGAAGCTTTCTTT.

This clone has only a few counts. The chain employs TRBV6-6 and TRBJ1-1, with D perhaps TRBD1 (6 bases). CDR1 MNHNY and CDR2 SVGAGI come from the germline V gene (reference sequence). There are 12 residues in the CDR3. Trimming left V 7 bases short and J 8 bases short, with 14 bases between. Here the CDR3 DNA reads TGTGCCAGCATCTCAGACAGGATCGAAGCTTTCTTT. Residues: CASISDRIEAFF.

The J gene is TRBJ2-6, the V gene TRBV5-6; 8 bases are shared with TRBD1. The germline V gene encodes CDR1 SGHDT and CDR2 YYEEEE. The trim removed 0 bases at V and 11 bases at J, leaving 4 bases unmatched. The CDR3 has 14 amino acids. CDR3 in amino acids: CASSLGGQVYVLTF. In DNA, the CDR3 is TGTGCCAGCAGCTTGGGGGGACAGGTCTACGTCCTGACTTTC.

The chain employs TRBV9 and TRBJ2-5, with 8 bases aligning to TRBD1. After removal of 5 bases from V and 5 bases from J, the junction contained 5 bases not matched to a gene. Germline CDR1 and CDR2: SGDLS and YYNGEE. The length of the CDR3 is 13 residues. The CDR3 spells CASRGQAGETQYF. CDR3 DNA: TGTGCCAGCAGGGGACAGGCGGGTGAGACCCAGTACTTC.

This clone was counted between two and nine times. This sequence joins TRBV7-6 and TRBJ1-1; a weak D match, TRBD1 (6 bases). CDR3 length: 13 residues. V gave up 3 bases and J gave up 4 bases, with 9 bases separating them. Germline loops: CDR1 SGHVS, CDR2 FNYEAQ. CDR3 region: CASSFGGGTEAFF. The DNA for the CDR3 is TGTGCCAGCAGCTTTGGGGGCGGCACTGAAGCTTTCTTT.

The rearrangement joins TRBV7-9 to TRBJ2-1; TRBD2 aligns across 8 bases. The V gene end was trimmed by 7 bases and the J gene end by 10 bases; junction bases not matched to a gene: 15. The CDR3 has 15 residues. Germline CDR1 is SEHNR and CDR2 is FQNEAQ (reference sequence). In DNA, the CDR3 is TGTGCCAGCACCGTCGCAAGCGGGGGCCGGGGGGAGCAGTTCTTC. As protein: CASTVASGGRGEQFF.

The rearrangement links TRBV7-3 to TRBJ2-5; TRBD2 matches at 9 bases. The CDR3 is 16 amino acids. CDR1 and CDR2 (germline): SGHTA, FQGTGA. With 3 bases clipped from V and 0 bases from J, the junction kept 5 bases outside the gene matches. CDR3 in amino acids: CASSFGAGGYQETQYF. The DNA of the CDR3 is TGTGCCAGCAGCTTCGGAGCGGGGGGTTACCAAGAGACCCAGTACTTC. The full variable domain, with the rest looked up from reference TRBV7-3 and TRBJ2-5, is GAGVSQTPSNKVTEKGKYVELRCDPISGHTALYWYRQSLGQGPEFLIYFQGTGAADDSGLPNDRFFAVRPEGSVSTLKIQRTERGDSAVYLCASSFGAGGYQETQYFGPGTRLLVL.

This clone has a handful of counts. The genes are TRBV4-2 and TRBJ1-3, with 10 bases identical to TRBD1. V lost 0 bases, J lost 4 bases, and 3 bases stayed unmatched. Germline V lookup: CDR1 LGHNA, CDR2 YNFKEQ. The CDR3 runs 16 residues. This CDR3 reads CASSQDPGQGGNTIYF. DNA for the CDR3: TGTGCCAGCAGCCAAGACCCGGGACAGGGGGGAAACACCATATATTTT.

This clone was counted only a few times. The chain carries TRBV5-1 and TRBJ2-5; 9 nucleotides agree with TRBD1. The CDR3 totals 17 residues. Trimming cost V 4 bases and J 5 bases; bases outside gene matches: 15. Per the germline V gene, CDR1 is SGHRS and CDR2 is YFSETQ. DNA for the CDR3: TGCGCCAGCAGCCGTGGGACAGGGCAGGCGGCAGCGGAGACCCAGTACTTC. As protein: CASSRGTGQAAAETQYF.

V and J are TRBV6-5 and TRBJ1-2; no definite D call. Germline V gives CDR1 MNHEY, CDR2 SVGAGI. Trimming removed 0 bases at V and 4 bases at J, with 15 bases between. This CDR3 has 16 amino acids. The CDR3 DNA sequence: TGTGCCAGCAGTTACTCAAGAAGAGGGAACCTCTATGGCTACACCTTC. Protein product: CASSYSRRGNLYGYTF.

With respect to this clone: The conserved final phenylalanine or tryptophan is absent from the CDR3, which likely points to a read error. This chain connects TRBV18 to TRBJ1-6, with unresolved D. This CDR3 spans 16 amino acids. Trimming left V 3 bases short and J 2 bases short, with 11 bases between. Germline V gene sequence: CDR1 KGHSH, CDR2 LQKENI. The CDR3 region is CASSPPGGTYNSPLHS. The CDR3 DNA sequence: TGTGCCAGCTCACCCCCAGGAGGAACCTATAATTCACCCCTCCACTCT.

CDR3 in amino acids: CASSLGGTYGYTF. In DNA, the CDR3 is TGTGCCAGCAGCTTGGGGGGGACATATGGCTACACCTTC. The chain employs TRBV7-2 and TRBJ1-2, with D possibly being TRBD1 (6 bases). The CDR3 loop spans 13 amino acids. Trimming cost V 3 bases and J 5 bases, with 10 bases left between them. The germline CDR1 and CDR2 sequences are SGHTA and FQGNSA.

As for this clone: Its ends do not fully match the called genes, so a read error is possible. The genes are TRBV7-3 and TRBJ2-6, with D possibly matching TRBD2 (5 bases). Germline lookup yields CDR1 SGHTA and CDR2 FQGTGA. CDR3 length: 12 amino acids. CDR3 protein: CASSSGDNVLTF. CDR3 coding DNA: TGTGCCAGCAGCTCCGGGGACAACGTCCTGACTTTC.

The chain recombines TRBV7-9 with TRBJ2-4; D is unclear. V dropped 5 bases and J dropped 6 bases, with 17 bases sitting between them. The CDR3 length is 15 residues. CDR1 is SEHNR, CDR2 FQNEAQ, per germline (reference sequence). The CDR3 here is CASSPPPRMGNIQYF. CDR3 coding DNA: TGTGCCAGCAGCCCACCTCCTAGGATGGGAAACATTCAGTACTTC.

The rearrangement links TRBV19 to TRBJ1-5; D remains ambiguous. CDR1 is LNHDA, CDR2 SQIVND, per germline (reference sequence). Trimming took 5 bases from V and 5 from J, leaving 13 bases between them. CDR3 length: 14 amino acids. The CDR3 reads CASSAEASYQPQHF. Written as DNA, the CDR3 is TGTGCCAGTAGTGCTGAGGCGTCCTATCAGCCCCAGCATTTT.

The J gene is TRBJ1-1, the V gene TRBV30, with unresolved D. Germline V CDR1 and CDR2: GTSNPN, SVGIG (reference sequence). Trimming cost V 2 bases and J 7 bases, with 11 bases left between them. There are 12 residues in the CDR3. The CDR3 DNA is TGTGCCTGGAGTTTCCGAGCGGGTGAAGCTTTCTTT. Translating gives CAWSFRAGEAFF.

The count of this clone is one. The chain links TRBV11-1 to TRBJ2-7; perhaps TRBD1 as D (5 bases). The germline V and J ends were trimmed by 2 bases and 5 bases, with 16 bases remaining between them. This CDR3 has 15 residues. CDR1 is SGHAT and CDR2 is FQDESV in the germline V gene (reference sequence). CDR3 bases: TGTGCCAGCAGCTTACCGGACACAATTGGGGACGAGCAGTACTTC. Protein: CASSLPDTIGDEQYF.

The chain uses TRBV6-5 and TRBJ2-1; weak D call: TRBD1 (6 bases). The CDR3 sequence is 15 residues long. Between the trimmed V and J ends, which lost 7 bases and 5 bases, there was a span of 18 bases. The V gene's germline CDR1 is MNHEY and CDR2 SVGAGI. The CDR3 sequence: CASTPVDSLNNEQFF. CDR3 nucleotides: TGTGCCAGCACCCCGGTGGACAGCTTAAACAATGAGCAGTTCTTC.

This chain uses TRBV18 with TRBJ2-4, with a possible D match to TRBD1 (6 bases). This CDR3 region has 16 residues. V lost 4 bases and J lost 0, with 13 bases in between. The germline CDR1 and CDR2 sequences are KGHSH and LQKENI. The CDR3 nucleotides read TGTGCCAGCTCACTCGGACAGCTTCTAGCCAAAAACATTCAGTACTTC. Amino acid sequence: CASSLGQLLAKNIQYF. Combining the CDR3 with reference TRBV18 and TRBJ2-4 gives the whole variable domain NAGVMQNPRHLVRRRGQEARLRCSPMKGHSHVYWYRQLPEEGLKFMVYLQKENIIDESGMPKERFSAEFPKEGPSILRIQQVVRGDSAAYFCASSLGQLLAKNIQYFGAGTRLSVL.

The chain carries TRBV7-3 and TRBJ2-3; 8 nucleotides agree with TRBD2. Germline assignment: CDR1 SGHTA and CDR2 FQGTGA. The CDR3 is 13 residues long. Trimming removed 5 bases from V and 8 bases from J; junction bases left unmatched: 6. The CDR3 loop reads CASSPGSGATQYF. The CDR3 DNA follows: TGTGCCAGCAGCCCGGGTAGCGGGGCTACGCAGTATTTT.

As regards this clone: This specimen includes other DNA sequences encoding the same CDR3. This chain links TRBV30 with TRBJ1-1, with TRBD1 identical over 10 bases. The CDR3 length is 14 residues. The V gene end was trimmed by 5 bases and the J gene end by 2 bases; junction bases not matched to a gene: 5. Germline V CDR1 and CDR2: GTSNPN, SVGIG (reference sequence). CDR3 in amino acids: CAWSRDRGNTEAFF. CDR3 nucleotides: TGTGCCTGGTCCAGGGACAGGGGAAACACTGAAGCTTTCTTT.

The chain links TRBV12-5 to TRBJ2-3; D perhaps matches TRBD2 (6 bases). CDR3 length: 13 residues. V lost 4 bases, J lost 1 base, and 6 bases lay in between. CDR1 is LGHNT and CDR2 is FRNRAP in the germline V gene. The CDR3 loop reads CASGSGGTDTQYF. The CDR3 nucleotides read TGTGCTAGTGGTTCGGGGGGCACAGATACGCAGTATTTT.

This clone appeared a few times. This chain connects TRBV7-9 to TRBJ2-2, with TRBD2 identical over 8 bases. The V gene end was trimmed by 4 bases and the J gene end by 6 bases; junction bases not matched to a gene: 4. CDR3 length: 14 residues. Germline V gene data show CDR1 as SEHNR and CDR2 as FQNEAQ (reference sequence). The CDR3 DNA follows: TGTGCCAGCAGCTCTCGGGGGGGGCCCGGGGAGCTGTTTTTT. Translating gives CASSSRGGPGELFF.

This sequence joins TRBV7-2 and TRBJ1-2; D is possibly TRBD1 (5 bases). V lost 6 bases and J lost 4, with 12 bases in between. The CDR3 spans 13 residues. CDR1 is SGHTA and CDR2 is FQGNSA in the germline V gene. This CDR3 is CASSRDSGYGYTF. The CDR3, as DNA: TGTGCCAGCAGTCGGGACTCGGGCTATGGCTACACCTTC. The full variable domain, its missing parts supplied by reference TRBV7-2 and TRBJ1-2, is GAGVSQSPSNKVTEKGKDVELRCDPISGHTALYWYRQSLGQGLEFLIYFQGNSAPDKSGLPSDRFSAERTGGSVSTLTIQRTQQEDSAVYLCASSRDSGYGYTFGSGTRLTVV.

CDR3 region: CASSLAQGPLRDYGYTF. The CDR3 DNA reads as TGTGCCAGCAGCTTAGCTCAGGGCCCTCTACGGGACTATGGCTACACCTTC. The V and J genes are TRBV7-9 and TRBJ1-2, with D possibly matching TRBD1 (5 bases). Trimming took off 0 bases at V and 3 bases at J, with 17 bases between the two ends. The CDR3 consists of 17 residues. Germline CDR1 reads SEHNR; CDR2 reads FQNEAQ (reference sequence).

The chain carries TRBV18 and TRBJ1-2; perhaps TRBD1 as D (5 bases). The germline CDR1 and CDR2 sequences are KGHSH and LQKENI. The CDR3 loop spans 15 amino acids. Deletions cut 3 bases from V and 3 bases from J, with 14 bases between. CDR3 residues: CASSPPLTADYGYTF. The CDR3 DNA follows: TGTGCCAGCTCACCCCCCTTGACAGCTGACTATGGCTACACCTTC.